A single sample is the source of the 6 T cell receptor beta chains below, sequenced in a study of T cell responses to AZD1222 COVID-19 vaccine. Here immunoSEQ multiplex PCR was the method, and the copy in TCRdb shows in-frame clones only, minus some. The data contain more than 150,000 clones, 88% of them singletons. The sequences come from peripheral blood, collected on day 0 of AZD1222 vaccination. Receptor source: an adult in good health.

CDR3 loop: CASSSSHGIYEQYF. The CDR3 nucleotides are TGTGCCAGCAGTTCCTCCCACGGGATCTACGAGCAGTACTTC. V and J are TRBV27 and TRBJ2-7, with a possible D match to TRBD2 (5 bases). This CDR3 comprises 14 residues. CDR1 MNHEY and CDR2 SMNVEV come from the germline V gene (reference sequence). The V gene lost 4 bases and the J gene lost 3 bases, with 13 bases spanning the gap.

The rearrangement joins TRBV4-2 to TRBJ2-3, with TRBD1 identical over 8 bases. Looked up from germline, CDR1 is LGHNA and CDR2 is YNFKEQ. This CDR3 has 14 amino acids. Trimming took 0 bases from V and 6 from J; bases not matched to a gene: 2. CDR3 sequence (DNA): TGTGCCAGCAGCCAAGACAGGGGGCATGATACGCAGTATTTT. Amino acids: CASSQDRGHDTQYF.

This chain connects TRBV6-5 to TRBJ2-7, with 11 bases fitting TRBD2. Germline-derived CDR1 and CDR2 are MNHEY and SVGAGI. This CDR3 spans 16 amino acids. The ends lost 0 bases at V and 1 base at J; junction bases unmatched: 2. The CDR3 DNA reads TGTGCCAGCAGTTACTCGAGACTAGCGGGGTCCTACGAGCAGTACTTC. Protein sequence: CASSYSRLAGSYEQYF.

The DNA of the CDR3 is TGTGCCAGCTCAGCTCAGACAGGGGGCAGTGGGACTGAAGCTTTCTTT. It translates to CASSAQTGGSGTEAFF. V is TRBV18 and J is TRBJ1-1; 10 bases are a match to TRBD1. Looked up from germline, CDR1 is KGHSH and CDR2 is LQKENI. V lost 5 bases and J lost 5; bases outside the gene matches: 11. The CDR3 extends over 16 amino acids. Full variable domain (rest looked up from reference TRBV18 and TRBJ1-1): NAGVMQNPRHLVRRRGQEARLRCSPMKGHSHVYWYRQLPEEGLKFMVYLQKENIIDESGMPKERFSAEFPKEGPSILRIQQVVRGDSAAYFCASSAQTGGSGTEAFFGQGTRLTVV.

This clone was recorded only once. This chain uses TRBV5-1 with TRBJ1-4; weak D call: TRBD1 (6 bases). The CDR3 extends over 17 amino acids. With 1 base removed from V and 0 bases from J, the gap between germline ends came to 13 bases. Per germline, CDR1 SGHRS and CDR2 YFSETQ. DNA of the CDR3: TGCGCCAGCAGCTTGTTGGGCAGGGGAACAACTAATGAAAAACTGTTTTTT. Protein product: CASSLLGRGTTNEKLFF.

The CDR3 DNA reads as TGTGCCAGCAGTGCGGGACAGGGGGGAAGATTCTACGAGCAGTACTTC. Translation: CASSAGQGGRFYEQYF. The chain recombines TRBV28 with TRBJ2-7; 11 bases map to TRBD1. This CDR3 has 16 amino acids. The J segment lost 3 bases and the V segment lost 5 bases, leaving 9 bases of the junction unmatched. CDR1 and CDR2 (germline): MDHEN, SYDVKM.